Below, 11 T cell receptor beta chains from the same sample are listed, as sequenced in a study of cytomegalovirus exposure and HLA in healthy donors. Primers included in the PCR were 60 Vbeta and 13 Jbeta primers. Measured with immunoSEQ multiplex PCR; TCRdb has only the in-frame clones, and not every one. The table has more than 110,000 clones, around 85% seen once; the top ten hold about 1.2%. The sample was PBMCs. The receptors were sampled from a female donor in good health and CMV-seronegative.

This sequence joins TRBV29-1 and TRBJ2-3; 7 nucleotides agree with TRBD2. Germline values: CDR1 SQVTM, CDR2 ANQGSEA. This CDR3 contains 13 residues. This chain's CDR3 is CSPSGVLTDTQYF. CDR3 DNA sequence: TGCAGTCCTAGCGGAGTTCTAACAGATACGCAGTATTTT.

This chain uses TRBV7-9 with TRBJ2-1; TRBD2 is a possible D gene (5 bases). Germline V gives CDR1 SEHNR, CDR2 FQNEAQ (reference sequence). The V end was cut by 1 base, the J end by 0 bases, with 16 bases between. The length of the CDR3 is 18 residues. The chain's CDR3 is CASSLVGNPGSSYNEQFF. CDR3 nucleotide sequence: TGTGCCAGCAGCTTAGTCGGGAACCCGGGGAGCTCCTACAATGAGCAGTTCTTC.

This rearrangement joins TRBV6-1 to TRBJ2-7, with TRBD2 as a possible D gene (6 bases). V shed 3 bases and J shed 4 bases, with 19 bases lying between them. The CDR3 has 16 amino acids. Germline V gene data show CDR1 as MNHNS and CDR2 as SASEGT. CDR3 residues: CASSEGRDRRVYEQYF. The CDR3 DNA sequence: TGTGCCAGCAGTGAGGGCCGGGACCGGAGGGTATACGAGCAGTACTTC.

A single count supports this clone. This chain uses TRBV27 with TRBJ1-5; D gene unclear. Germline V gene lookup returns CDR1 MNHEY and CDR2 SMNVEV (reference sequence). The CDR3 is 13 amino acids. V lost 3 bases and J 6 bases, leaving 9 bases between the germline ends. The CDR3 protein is CASSFSPTQPQHF. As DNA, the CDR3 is TGTGCCAGCAGTTTCTCCCCTACTCAGCCCCAGCATTTT.

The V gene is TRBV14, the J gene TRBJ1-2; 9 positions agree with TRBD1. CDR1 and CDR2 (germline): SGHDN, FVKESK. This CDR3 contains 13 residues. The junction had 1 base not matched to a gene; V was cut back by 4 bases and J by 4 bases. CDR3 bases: TGTGCCAGCAGCCTGGACAGGGGCTATGGCTACACCTTC. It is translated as CASSLDRGYGYTF. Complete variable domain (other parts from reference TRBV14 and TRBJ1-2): EAGVTQFPSHSVIEKGQTVTLRCDPISGHDNLYWYRRVMGKEIKFLLHFVKESKQDESGMPNNRFLAERTGGTYSTLKVQPAELEDSGVYFCASSLDRGYGYTFGSGTRLTVV.

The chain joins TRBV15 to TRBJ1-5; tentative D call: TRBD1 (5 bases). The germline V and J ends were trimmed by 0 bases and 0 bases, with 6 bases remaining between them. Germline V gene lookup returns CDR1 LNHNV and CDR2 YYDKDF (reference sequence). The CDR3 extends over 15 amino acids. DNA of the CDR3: TGTGCCACCAGCAGAGAGGGGGGTAGCAATCAGCCCCAGCATTTT. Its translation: CATSREGGSNQPQHF.

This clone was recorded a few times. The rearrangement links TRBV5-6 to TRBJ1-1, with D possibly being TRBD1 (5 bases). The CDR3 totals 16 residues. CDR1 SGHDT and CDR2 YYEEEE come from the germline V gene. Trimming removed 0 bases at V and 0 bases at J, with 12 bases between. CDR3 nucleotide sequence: TGTGCCAGCAGCTTGGATAAGGGGAATGTGAACACTGAAGCTTTCTTT. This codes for CASSLDKGNVNTEAFF. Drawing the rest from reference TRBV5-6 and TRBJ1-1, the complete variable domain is DAGVTQSPTHLIKTRGQQVTLRCSPKSGHDTVSWYQQALGQGPQFIFQYYEEEERQRGNFPDRFSGHQFPNYSSELNVNALLLGDSALYLCASSLDKGNVNTEAFFGQGTRLTVV.

The CDR3 DNA is TGTGCCAGCAGTTACTCGAGGCAACAAGAGACCCAGTACTTC. It codes for CASSYSRQQETQYF. V gene TRBV6-5 combines with J gene TRBJ2-5, with no clear D. Trimming pared 0 bases from V and 2 bases from J, leaving 7 bases between. The V gene's germline CDR1 is MNHEY and CDR2 SVGAGI. The CDR3 extends over 14 amino acids.

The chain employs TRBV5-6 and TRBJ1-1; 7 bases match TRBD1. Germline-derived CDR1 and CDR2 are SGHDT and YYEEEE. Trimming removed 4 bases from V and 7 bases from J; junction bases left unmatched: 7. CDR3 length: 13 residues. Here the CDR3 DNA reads TGTGCCAGCAGCCCCAGGGGGGTACGTGAAGCTTTCTTT. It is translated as CASSPRGVREAFF.

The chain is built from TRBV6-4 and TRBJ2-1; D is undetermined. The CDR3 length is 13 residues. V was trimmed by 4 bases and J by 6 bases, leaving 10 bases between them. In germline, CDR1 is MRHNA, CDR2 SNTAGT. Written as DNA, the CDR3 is TGTGCCAGCAGTGCGGGTACCATCAATGAGCAGTTCTTC. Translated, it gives CASSAGTINEQFF.

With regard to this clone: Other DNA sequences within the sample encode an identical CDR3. The CDR3 spells CASSLSGGSNQPQHF. In DNA, the CDR3 is TGTGCCAGCAGTTTGTCAGGGGGAAGCAATCAGCCCCAGCATTTT. This chain uses TRBV27 with TRBJ1-5; 7 positions match TRBD1. From germline, CDR1 is MNHEY and CDR2 SMNVEV (reference sequence). Trimming at V came to 3 bases and at J to 1 base, leaving 3 bases not matched to a gene. This CDR3 region has 15 residues.